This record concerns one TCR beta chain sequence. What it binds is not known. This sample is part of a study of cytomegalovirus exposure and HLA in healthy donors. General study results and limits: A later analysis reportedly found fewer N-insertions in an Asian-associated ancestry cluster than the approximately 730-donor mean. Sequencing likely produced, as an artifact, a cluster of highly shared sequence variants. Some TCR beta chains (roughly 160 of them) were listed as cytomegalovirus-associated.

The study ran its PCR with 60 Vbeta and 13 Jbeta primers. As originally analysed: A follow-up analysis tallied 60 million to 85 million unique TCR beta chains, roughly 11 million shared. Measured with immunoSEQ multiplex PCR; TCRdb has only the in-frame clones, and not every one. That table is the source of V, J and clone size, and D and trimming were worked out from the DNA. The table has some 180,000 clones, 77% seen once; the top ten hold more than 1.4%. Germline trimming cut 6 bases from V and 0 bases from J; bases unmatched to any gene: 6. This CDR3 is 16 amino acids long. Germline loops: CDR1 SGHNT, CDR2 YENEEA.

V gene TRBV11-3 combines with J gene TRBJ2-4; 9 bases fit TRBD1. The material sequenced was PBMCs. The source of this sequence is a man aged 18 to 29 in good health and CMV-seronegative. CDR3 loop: CASSQPGQGAKNIQYF. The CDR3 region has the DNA TGTGCCAGCAGTCAACCGGGACAGGGAGCCAAAAACATTCAGTACTTC.